Listed here are 30 T cell receptor beta chains from one sample, sequenced in a study of T cells in Graves' hyperthyroidism and ophthalmopathy (dated by TCRdb to the late 2010s). Library preparation used multiplex PCR. The listed sequencing device is Illumina HiSeq 2000. The TCR beta CDR3 regions were amplified from RNA transcripts. The first round of RT-PCR for the TCR CDR3 was performed with the HTBI primer set and the Qiagen OneStep RT-PCR kit. TCRdb itself trimmed the public reads at Q25 with fastp, ran MiXCR and retained productive beta chains. Every CDR3 protein is listed once, alongside the most common genes and DNA of its rows. In this sample the table shows 650,000 to 850,000 distinct CDR3 sequences, roughly 20% of which occur a single time. The top ten hold 16% of the sample. The sequenced sample was blood. These receptors came from a woman aged 45-65 years with Graves' hyperthyroidism that later progressed to Graves' ophthalmopathy.

The chain couples TRBV24-1 to TRBJ2-1; 8 bases fit TRBD2. V was pared by 2 bases and J by 13 bases, with 6 bases of the junction left unmatched. Germline values: CDR1 KGHDR, CDR2 SFDVKD. CDR3 length equals 13 residues. CDR3 sequence: CATSDSPGLVQFF. The DNA of the CDR3 is TGTGCCACCAGTGATTCTCCGGGACTAGTACAGTTCTTC.

The table lists this clonotype with many counts. The J gene is TRBJ2-5, the V gene TRBV7-8; a possible D gene is TRBD1 (7 bases). The V end lost 0 bases, the J end lost 1 base, and 9 bases lay between the germline ends. The CDR3 is made up of 15 amino acids. Per the germline V gene, CDR1 is SGHVS and CDR2 is FQNEAQ. The CDR3 coding sequence is TGTGCCAGCAGCTTAGCCAGGGGGGCCCAAGAGACCCAGTACTTC. Translating gives CASSLARGAQETQYF.

V gene TRBV5-8 combines with J gene TRBJ1-6, with D possibly TRBD1 on 6 matching bases. CDR1 SGHTS and CDR2 YDEGEE come from the germline V gene. With 0 bases removed from V and 9 bases from J, the gap between germline ends came to 13 bases. This CDR3 is built from 15 residues. The CDR3 is CASSLDQGIVSPLHF. The CDR3 DNA reads as TGTGCCAGCAGCTTGGATCAGGGGATAGTTTCACCCCTCCACTTT.

J is TRBJ1-1 and V is TRBV27; D gene uncertain. V was pared by 8 bases and J by 0 bases, with 10 bases between. Germline CDR1 MNHEY, CDR2 SMNVEV (reference sequence). This CDR3 is built from 13 residues. Written as DNA, the CDR3 is TGTGCCAGCGGCCCGCTGATGAACACTGAAGCTTTCTTT. Translation gives CASGPLMNTEAFF.

V is TRBV4-2 and J is TRBJ2-7; tentative D call: TRBD2 (5 bases). Germline V gives CDR1 LGHNA, CDR2 YNFKEQ. The CDR3 spans 18 residues. V was trimmed by 0 bases and J by 0 bases, leaving 18 bases between them. The CDR3 spells CASSQDATHRGSSYEQYF. CDR3 DNA sequence: TGTGCCAGCAGCCAAGATGCTACCCATCGGGGTAGCTCCTACGAGCAGTACTTC.

This clonotype was seen many times. The CDR3 bases are TGCAGTGCTAGAAGCCCTAGCGGGGGGACCACAGATACGCAGTATTTT. Translation gives CSARSPSGGTTDTQYF. The chain joins TRBV20-1 to TRBJ2-3; 11 nucleotides match TRBD2. CDR3 length: 16 amino acids. J was trimmed by 2 bases and V by 2 bases; bases with no gene match: 6. CDR1 is DFQATT and CDR2 is SNEGSKA in the germline V gene (reference sequence).

The chain couples TRBV12-3 or TRBV12-4 to TRBJ1-6; D call uncertain. This CDR3 region has 14 residues. Trimming cost V 4 bases and J 13 bases, with 17 bases left between them. Here the CDR3 DNA reads TGTGCCAGCAGTTACCGGGCTCTTAGAGCGCCCCTCCACTTT. Its protein product is CASSYRALRAPLHF.

This clonotype turned up a few times. The CDR3 end shows no conserved phenylalanine or tryptophan, and so a read error is likely. V and J are TRBV30 and TRBJ1-1, with 7 positions matching TRBD1. This CDR3 comprises 12 residues. V gave up 1 base and J gave up 4 bases; unmatched junction bases: 0. Germline V gene sequence: CDR1 GTSNPN, CDR2 SVGIG (reference sequence). CDR3 DNA sequence: TGTGCCTGGAGTGAGGGGGCCACTGAAGCTTTCCTT. It codes for CAWSEGATEAFL.

This clonotype was detected only a few times. The gene calls are TRBV29-1 and TRBJ2-2; perhaps TRBD2 as D (6 bases). With 6 bases removed from V and 6 bases from J, the gap between germline ends came to 14 bases. The V gene's germline CDR1 is SQVTM and CDR2 ANQGSEA. The CDR3 has 13 amino acids. As DNA, the CDR3 is TGCAGCGTCCCGGGGGTCACACCCGGGGAGCTGTTTTTT. Protein sequence: CSVPGVTPGELFF.

The sample holds many counts of this clonotype. This CDR3 is CASSSRDRGLGTEAFF. The CDR3 nucleotides are TGTGCCAGCTCAAGCCGGGACAGGGGGCTTGGCACTGAAGCTTTCTTT. The chain is built from TRBV18 and TRBJ1-1; 12 nucleotides align to TRBD1. With 5 bases clipped from V and 4 bases from J, the junction kept 8 bases outside the gene matches. This CDR3 has 16 residues. Germline V gives CDR1 KGHSH, CDR2 LQKENI.

This clonotype was counted only a few times. The chain is built from TRBV10-2 and TRBJ1-5, with D possibly being TRBD1 (6 bases). The CDR3 contains 14 residues. V shed 3 bases and J shed 6 bases, with 12 bases lying between them. Germline lookup yields CDR1 WSHSY and CDR2 SAAADI. CDR3 amino acids: CASSEAGAGQPQHF. DNA for the CDR3: TGCGCCAGCAGTGAAGCAGGGGCGGGTCAGCCCCAGCATTTT.

This clonotype appeared many times. The chain employs TRBV7-2 and TRBJ1-2; D is undetermined. CDR3 length: 14 residues. The germline V gene encodes CDR1 SGHTA and CDR2 FQGNSA. The ends were cut back, 5 bases at V and 6 bases at J, with 16 bases in the middle. CDR3: CASSQWKGGDGYTF. CDR3 sequence (DNA): TGTGCCAGCAGCCAATGGAAGGGTGGGGATGGCTACACCTTC.

The chain links TRBV6-1 to TRBJ1-5; D not resolved. In germline, CDR1 is MNHNS, CDR2 SASEGT. The CDR3 extends over 13 amino acids. V was trimmed by 3 bases and J by 5 bases, leaving 8 bases between them. In DNA, the CDR3 is TGTGCCAGCAGTGAGCAGAGGGATCAGCCCCAGCATTTT. It specifies CASSEQRDQPQHF.

This clonotype was detected ten times or more. The chain couples TRBV2 to TRBJ1-5, with a weak D call TRBD1 (6 bases). From germline, CDR1 is SNHLY and CDR2 FYNNEI. V was shortened by 7 bases and J by 0 bases, with 13 bases between the two germline ends. The CDR3 loop spans 15 amino acids. The CDR3 nucleotides are TGTGCCAGCAACCAAGGGGGATATAGCAATCAGCCCCAGCATTTT. Amino acids: CASNQGGYSNQPQHF.

V gene TRBV12-5 combines with J gene TRBJ1-4; D is perhaps TRBD1 (5 bases). The germline V gene encodes CDR1 LGHNT and CDR2 FRNRAP. Between the trimmed V and J ends, which lost 0 bases and 0 bases, there was a span of 17 bases. The CDR3 contains 19 residues. The CDR3 is CASGLVPGPRLATNEKLFF. The CDR3 DNA follows: TGTGCTAGTGGTTTGGTTCCAGGGCCGCGCCTCGCAACTAATGAAAAACTGTTTTTT.

This clonotype was seen repeatedly, ten times or more. V and J are TRBV30 and TRBJ2-1; 8 nucleotides line up with TRBD1. Looked up from germline, CDR1 is GTSNPN and CDR2 is SVGIG (reference sequence). The trim removed 4 bases at V and 4 bases at J, leaving 6 bases unmatched. This CDR3 region has 14 residues. Written as DNA, the CDR3 is TGTGCCTGGAACCGGGACAGGCTTTACAATGAGCAGTTCTTC. Its translation is CAWNRDRLYNEQFF.

This clonotype was detected ten times or more. V usage is TRBV24-1 and J usage is TRBJ1-2; perhaps TRBD1 as D (5 bases). Trimming removed 4 bases from V and 2 bases from J, with 13 bases in between. CDR1 is KGHDR and CDR2 is SFDVKD in the germline V gene. This CDR3 contains 15 residues. CDR3 in amino acids: CATSDSGTANYGYTF. For the CDR3, the DNA is TGTGCCACCAGTGACTCCGGGACCGCGAACTATGGCTACACCTTC.

This clonotype has a count of ten or more. The chain is built from TRBV18 and TRBJ1-2; 11 nucleotides match TRBD1. This CDR3 region has 14 residues. Per the germline V gene, CDR1 is KGHSH and CDR2 is LQKENI. The V gene end was trimmed by 10 bases and the J gene end by 8 bases; junction bases not matched to a gene: 12. The CDR3 region has the DNA TGTGCCACTAAACCGGGACAGGGGGAAGGCGGCTACACCTTC. Amino acids: CATKPGQGEGGYTF.

The chain combines TRBV3-1 with TRBJ2-3; perhaps TRBD2 as D (5 bases). The V gene lost 1 base and the J gene lost 0 bases, with 14 bases spanning the gap. The CDR3 runs to 17 residues. Germline values: CDR1 LGHDT, CDR2 YNNKEL (reference sequence). CDR3 region: CASSQGLEGLSTDTQYF. The CDR3 nucleotides are TGTGCCAGCAGCCAAGGATTAGAGGGCCTTAGCACAGATACGCAGTATTTT.

The chain has TRBV7-9 and TRBJ1-2; possibly TRBD1 for D (5 bases). The CDR3 spans 16 residues. The V and J ends lost 5 bases and 2 bases respectively, with 18 bases between them. The germline gives CDR1 SEHNR, CDR2 FQNEAQ (reference sequence). The CDR3 sequence: CASSPWDVGTNYGYTF. The CDR3 DNA sequence: TGTGCCAGCAGCCCATGGGACGTCGGAACCAACTATGGCTACACCTTC. Supplemented by reference TRBV7-9 and TRBJ1-2, the full variable domain reads DTGVSQNPRHKITKRGQNVTFRCDPISEHNRLYWYRQTLGQGPEFLTYFQNEAQLEKSRLLSDRFSAERPKGSFSTLEIQRTEQGDSAMYLCASSPWDVGTNYGYTFGSGTRLTVV.

V and J are TRBV2 and TRBJ2-1; tentatively, D is TRBD1 (6 bases). The CDR3 length is 15 residues. CDR1 and CDR2 from the germline V gene are SNHLY and FYNNEI. The germline V and J ends were trimmed by 5 bases and 0 bases, with 11 bases remaining between them. CDR3 bases: TGTGCCAGCAGTATCGGGACACCCTCCTACAATGAGCAGTTCTTC. Translation gives CASSIGTPSYNEQFF.

This clonotype came up many times. The chain combines TRBV5-1 with TRBJ2-1, with 9 bases that match TRBD1. After removal of 0 bases from V and 10 bases from J, the junction contained 11 bases not matched to a gene. Germline-derived CDR1 and CDR2 are SGHRS and YFSETQ. The CDR3 runs to 16 residues. DNA for the CDR3: TGCGCCAGCAGCTTGGCGATGACAGGGGGTTTTGCGGAGCAGTTCTTC. Protein: CASSLAMTGGFAEQFF.

This clonotype was counted only a few times. This chain joins TRBV6-1 and TRBJ1-5, with 8 bases identical to TRBD1. CDR1 is MNHNS, CDR2 SASEGT, per germline. Losses at the gene ends were 8 bases for V and 5 bases for J; bases not matched to a gene: 11. CDR3 length equals 15 residues. The CDR3 bases are TGTGCCAGCGGTGGGACCACAGGGGGATATCAGCCCCAGCATTTT. As protein: CASGGTTGGYQPQHF.

The table lists this clonotype with many counts. The V gene is TRBV3-1, the J gene TRBJ2-4, with 7 bases lining up with TRBD2. Looked up from germline, CDR1 is LGHDT and CDR2 is YNNKEL (reference sequence). With 0 bases clipped from V and 9 bases from J, the junction kept 14 bases outside the gene matches. This CDR3 is 17 amino acids long. The CDR3 nucleotides are TGTGCCAGCAGCCAAGATCCCAGCGGGGCGTCATTGGGCATTCAGTACTTC. This gives the protein CASSQDPSGASLGIQYF.

The rearrangement joins TRBV20-1 to TRBJ2-1, with D tentatively TRBD2 (5 bases). Germline loops: CDR1 DFQATT, CDR2 SNEGSKA (reference sequence). The V and J ends lost 5 bases and 4 bases respectively, with 9 bases between them. The CDR3 covers 12 residues. CDR3 sequence: CSALSGYNEQFF. For the CDR3, the DNA is TGCAGTGCTTTGAGCGGATACAATGAGCAGTTCTTC.

On this clonotype itself: One junction end disagrees with the germline gene, perhaps due to a read error. The rearrangement links TRBV20-1 to TRBJ1-6; D is unclear. Germline V gene sequence: CDR1 DFQATT, CDR2 SNEGSKA (reference sequence). This CDR3 has 15 amino acids. The chain's CDR3 is CSANQEGRYDSPLHF. The CDR3 coding sequence is TGCAGTGCCAACCAGGAAGGGCGCTATGATTCACCCCTCCACTTT.

The genes are TRBV3-1 and TRBJ2-1; weak D call: TRBD2 (6 bases). CDR3 size: 14 residues. Trimming removed 6 bases from V and 4 bases from J, with 13 bases in between. CDR1 LGHDT and CDR2 YNNKEL come from the germline V gene (reference sequence). CDR3 nucleotides: TGTGCCAGCAGTATACTAGGAGGGTACAATGAGCAGTTCTTC. It yields the protein CASSILGGYNEQFF.

This clonotype was counted between two and nine times. V is TRBV6-1 and J is TRBJ2-1, with 9 bases matching TRBD1. The V gene's germline CDR1 is MNHNS and CDR2 SASEGT. V was pared by 6 bases and J by 4 bases, with 4 bases of the junction left unmatched. CDR3 size: 14 residues. The DNA for the CDR3 is TGTGCCAGCAGATGGACAGGGGCTTACAATGAGCAGTTCTTC. Amino acids: CASRWTGAYNEQFF.

This chain links TRBV5-1 with TRBJ2-5; D gene unclear. This CDR3 has 15 amino acids. Germline CDR1 and CDR2: SGHRS and YFSETQ. V was trimmed by 0 bases and J by 8 bases, leaving 17 bases between them. In DNA form, the CDR3 reads TGCGCCAGCAGCTTGGGTGGCTACCAAAGAGATACCCAGTACTTC. Its translation is CASSLGGYQRDTQYF.

DNA for the CDR3: TGTGCCAGCAGCTTAGCACACATGGGAGAGCAGTACTTC. Its protein product is CASSLAHMGEQYF. This sequence joins TRBV11-2 and TRBJ2-7, with unresolved D. The CDR3 extends over 13 amino acids. V lost 1 base and J lost 7, with 11 bases in between. CDR1 and CDR2 from the germline V gene are SGHAT and FQNNGV.